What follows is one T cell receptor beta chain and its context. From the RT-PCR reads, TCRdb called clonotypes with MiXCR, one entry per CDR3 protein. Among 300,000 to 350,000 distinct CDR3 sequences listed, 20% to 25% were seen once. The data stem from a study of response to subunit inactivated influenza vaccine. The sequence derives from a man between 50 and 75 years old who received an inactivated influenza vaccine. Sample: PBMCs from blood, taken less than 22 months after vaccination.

The CDR3 DNA reads TGCAGCGTTGGTCCGCGAGAGACCCAGTACTTC. This sequence encodes CSVGPRETQYF. This chain connects TRBV29-1 to TRBJ2-5, with no clear D. The germline V and J ends were trimmed by 4 bases and 4 bases, with 7 bases remaining between them. Germline V gene lookup returns CDR1 SQVTM and CDR2 ANQGSEA. This CDR3 is 11 amino acids long.